This T cell receptor (beta chain) was identified during a study of T cells after yellow fever vaccination. TCRdb fed the 5' RACE reads into MiXCR, producing one record per CDR3 protein. The sample shows under 200,000 distinct CDR3 sequences, 11% of them seen only once. This clonotype was observed a few times. This sequence was found in a man between 18 and 29 years old who received the YFV17D yellow fever vaccine. This specimen consisted of CD8+ T cells sorted from PBMCs, obtained 15 days after the yellow fever booster vaccination.

This CDR3 reads CSVDRTGGREAFF. The CDR3 DNA is TGCAGCGTTGACAGGACAGGGGGGAGGGAAGCTTTCTTT. The chain recombines TRBV29-1 with TRBJ1-1; 10 bases fit TRBD1. The V gene end was trimmed by 3 bases and the J gene end by 8 bases; junction bases not matched to a gene: 6. Germline V CDR1 and CDR2: SQVTM, ANQGSEA. The CDR3 is 13 residues long.